Below are 11 T cell receptor beta chains sequenced from a single sample in a study of blood T cells in healthy people across ages. The authors ran a second PCR of roughly 7 to 11 cycles using a sample-barcoded 5' primer and a J-beta primer mix. One entry per CDR3 protein results from TCRdb running MiXCR on the 5' RACE reads. Here the sample spans over 600,000 distinct CDR3 sequences, around 50% being singletons. The sample comprised blood. The source of these receptors is a man older than 75 in good health.

The chain is built from TRBV7-2 and TRBJ2-1; 11 nucleotides match TRBD2. Germline CDR1 is SGHTA and CDR2 is FQGNSA. V lost 3 bases to trimming and J lost 0 bases; unmatched junction nucleotides: 4. The CDR3 totals 17 residues. The CDR3 here is CASSLTSGISSYNEQFF. The CDR3 DNA follows: TGTGCCAGCAGCTTGACTAGCGGGATAAGCTCCTACAATGAGCAGTTCTTC.

V and J are TRBV6-5 and TRBJ2-7, with 9 bases that match TRBD2. Germline CDR1 reads MNHEY; CDR2 reads SVGAGI. The CDR3 is made up of 14 amino acids. V was pared by 5 bases and J by 6 bases, with 8 bases of the junction left unmatched. The CDR3 DNA sequence: TGTGCCAGCAGTCCGAGCGGGAGGAATCCCGAGCAGTACTTC. It translates to CASSPSGRNPEQYF.

This clonotype was seen more than once but under ten times. The rearrangement joins TRBV7-9 to TRBJ2-1; tentatively, D is TRBD1 (6 bases). Deletions cut 6 bases from V and 9 bases from J, with 15 bases between. CDR3 size: 13 residues. From germline, CDR1 is SEHNR and CDR2 FQNEAQ (reference sequence). The CDR3 region has the DNA TGTGCCAGCAGGCAAACAGGGATACCTGAGCAGTTCTTC. Protein sequence: CASRQTGIPEQFF.

Only a few counts were recorded for this clonotype. The chain recombines TRBV12-3 or TRBV12-4 with TRBJ2-4; D perhaps matches TRBD1 (7 bases). CDR3 length equals 16 residues. V lost 8 bases, J lost 13 bases, and 30 bases lay in between. The CDR3 loop reads CASGSTRQGGPPEQYF. The CDR3 DNA reads TGTGCCAGCGGCTCAACAAGACAGGGAGGACCCCCGGAGCAGTACTTC.

V and J are TRBV9 and TRBJ2-5; tentative D call: TRBD2 (6 bases). The CDR3 is 17 amino acids. CDR1 and CDR2 from the germline V gene are SGDLS and YYNGEE. Trimming took 0 bases from V and 11 from J, leaving 26 bases between them. The CDR3 reads CASSVGISGVSYNEQYF. In DNA form, the CDR3 reads TGTGCCAGCAGCGTAGGAATTAGCGGAGTCTCCTACAATGAGCAGTACTTC.

A few counts support this clonotype. This chain connects TRBV5-1 to TRBJ2-7; 14 nucleotides line up with TRBD2. CDR1 is SGHRS and CDR2 is YFSETQ in the germline V gene. With V trimmed by 4 bases and J by 7 bases, 4 bases remained unmatched. The CDR3 has 14 residues. The chain's CDR3 is CASSVGLAGEEQYF. As DNA, the CDR3 is TGCGCCAGCAGCGTGGGACTAGCGGGAGAAGAGCAGTACTTC.

The V gene is TRBV6-1, the J gene TRBJ2-1; TRBD2 matches at 11 bases. Per germline, CDR1 MNHNS and CDR2 SASEGT. Trimming removed 2 bases from V and 8 bases from J; junction bases left unmatched: 5. The CDR3 spans 15 residues. Here the CDR3 DNA reads TGTGCCAGCAGTGAAATGACTAGCGGGATGGATGAGCAGTTCTTC. Its protein product is CASSEMTSGMDEQFF.

The V call is TRBV14, the J call TRBJ2-7; 12 nucleotides match TRBD2. V shed 0 bases, J shed 3 bases, and the junction held 6 bases outside the gene matches. The germline V gene has CDR1 SGHDN and CDR2 FVKESK. The CDR3 is 17 residues long. The CDR3 coding sequence is TGTGCCAGCAGCCAAGATCCCCCGACTAGCGGGAGCTACGAGCAGTACTTC. It specifies CASSQDPPTSGSYEQYF. Full variable domain (remainder filled in from reference TRBV14 and TRBJ2-7): EAGVTQFPSHSVIEKGQTVTLRCDPISGHDNLYWYRRVMGKEIKFLLHFVKESKQDESGMPNNRFLAERTGGTYSTLKVQPAELEDSGVYFCASSQDPPTSGSYEQYFGPGTRLTVT.

This clonotype was seen more than once but under ten times. The chain combines TRBV7-2 with TRBJ2-1; 7 nucleotides line up with TRBD2. The CDR3 extends over 15 amino acids. Germline V lookup: CDR1 SGHTA, CDR2 FQGNSA. Losses at the gene ends were 2 bases for V and 3 bases for J; bases not matched to a gene: 4. CDR3 coding DNA: TGTGCCAGCAGCTTACAGCGGGGACGCTACAATGAGCAGTTCTTC. This codes for CASSLQRGRYNEQFF.

This clonotype was seen a handful of times. The chain recombines TRBV9 with TRBJ2-3; D unresolved. Germline CDR1 and CDR2: SGDLS and YYNGEE. This CDR3 contains 15 residues. Deletions cut 2 bases from V and 0 bases from J, with 10 bases between. The CDR3 nucleotides are TGTGCCAGCAGCGTGGACCCCACTAGCACAGATACGCAGTATTTT. Residues: CASSVDPTSTDTQYF.

This clonotype appeared a few times. The gene calls are TRBV6-2 or TRBV6-3 and TRBJ2-4; the D gene is possibly TRBD1 (6 bases). CDR3 length: 14 residues. Germline CDR1 and CDR2: MNHEY and SVGEGT. V was pared by 2 bases and J by 8 bases, with 13 bases between. This CDR3 is CASSYARGMDIQYF. CDR3 DNA sequence: TGTGCCAGCAGTTACGCTAGGGGGATGGACATTCAGTACTTC.